The TCR beta chain described here comes from a study of control samples from healthy donors and cancer patients. Sequencing was performed with immunoSEQ multiplex PCR; in TCRdb, only in-frame clones are kept and a portion is missing. The repertoire has 100,000 to 150,000 clones, around 90% of them found once; the top ten carry over 6.5%. V was pared by 3 bases and J by 7 bases, with 4 bases of the junction left unmatched. The germline V gene has CDR1 PRHDT and CDR2 FYEKMQ (reference sequence). The CDR3 spans 14 residues. Sequenced: blood. The J gene is TRBJ1-4, the V gene TRBV13; 8 bases align to TRBD1. This TCR was sampled from a man aged 35 to 55 in good health. The CDR3 DNA is TGTGCCAGCAGCTTGGGGACAGGAGGTGAAAAACTGTTTTTT. Translated, it gives CASSLGTGGEKLFF.